Sequencing of this T cell receptor beta chain was carried out in a study of T cells in Graves' hyperthyroidism and ophthalmopathy. Findings and limits, study-wide: Clonotypes that were expanded in thyroid above 0.001 mostly appeared in blood too.

The source material, RNA transcripts, was used to amplify TCR beta CDR3 regions. A set of HTBI primers served as the primers for a first-round RT-PCR of the TCR CDR3. TCRdb processed the multiplex PCR reads anew with MiXCR; each CDR3 protein has one entry. The data contain a few hundred thousand distinct CDR3 sequences, more than 45% of them seen just once; the ten biggest clones take up roughly 8.2%. Turning to this clonotype: Its specificity is not known.

Sequenced input: peripheral blood or thyroid tissue (not recorded which). The clonotype comes from a woman between 18 and 30 years old with Graves' hyperthyroidism.

In DNA, the CDR3 is TGTGCCAGCAGCTTGGGACTTGGTAATTCACCCCTCCACTTT. Amino acid sequence: CASSLGLGNSPLHF. This chain connects TRBV11-1 to TRBJ1-6, with D possibly TRBD1 on 5 matching bases. The length of the CDR3 is 14 residues. V lost 3 bases to trimming and J lost 6 bases, with 9 bases between them. Germline CDR1 reads SGHAT; CDR2 reads FQDESV (reference sequence).